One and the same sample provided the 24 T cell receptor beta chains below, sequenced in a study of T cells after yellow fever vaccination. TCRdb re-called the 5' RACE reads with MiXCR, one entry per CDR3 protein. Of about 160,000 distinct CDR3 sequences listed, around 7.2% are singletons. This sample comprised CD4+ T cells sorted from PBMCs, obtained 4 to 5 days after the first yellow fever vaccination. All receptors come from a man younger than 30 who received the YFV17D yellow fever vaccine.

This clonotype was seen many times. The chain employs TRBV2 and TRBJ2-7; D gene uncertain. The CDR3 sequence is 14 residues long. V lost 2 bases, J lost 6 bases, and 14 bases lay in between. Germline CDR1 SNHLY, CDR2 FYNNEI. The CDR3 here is CASSEYGARVEQYF. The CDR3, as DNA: TGTGCCAGCAGTGAATATGGCGCTAGGGTCGAGCAGTACTTC.

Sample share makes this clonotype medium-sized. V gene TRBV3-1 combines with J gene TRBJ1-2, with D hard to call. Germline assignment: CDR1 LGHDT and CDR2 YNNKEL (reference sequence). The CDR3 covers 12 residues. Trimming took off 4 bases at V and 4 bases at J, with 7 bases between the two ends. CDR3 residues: CASSRESYGYTF. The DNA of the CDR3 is TGTGCCAGCAGCCGAGAGTCCTATGGCTACACCTTC.

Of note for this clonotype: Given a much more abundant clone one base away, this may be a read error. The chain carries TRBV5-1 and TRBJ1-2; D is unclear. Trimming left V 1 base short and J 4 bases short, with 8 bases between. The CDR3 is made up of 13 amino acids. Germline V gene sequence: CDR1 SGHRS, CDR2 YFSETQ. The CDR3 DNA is TGCGCCAGCAGCTTGAGAGGAGTCTATGGCTACACCTTC. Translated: CASSLRGVYGYTF.

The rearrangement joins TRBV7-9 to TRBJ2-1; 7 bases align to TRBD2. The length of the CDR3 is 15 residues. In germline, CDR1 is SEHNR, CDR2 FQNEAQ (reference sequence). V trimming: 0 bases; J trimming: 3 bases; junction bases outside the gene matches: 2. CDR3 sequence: CASSLARGSYNEQFF. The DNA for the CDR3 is TGTGCCAGCAGCTTAGCGCGGGGGAGCTACAATGAGCAGTTCTTC.

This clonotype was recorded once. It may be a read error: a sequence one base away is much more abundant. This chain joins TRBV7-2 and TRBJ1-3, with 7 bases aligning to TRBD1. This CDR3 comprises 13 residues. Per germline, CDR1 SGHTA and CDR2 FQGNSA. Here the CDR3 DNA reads TGTGTCAGCAGCTCGGACAGGGGAAACACCATATATTTT. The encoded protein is CVSSSDRGNTIYF.

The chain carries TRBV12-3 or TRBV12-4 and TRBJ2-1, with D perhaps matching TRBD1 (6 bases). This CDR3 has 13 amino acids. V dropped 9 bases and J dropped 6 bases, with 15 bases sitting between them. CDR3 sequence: CASNQGFSNEQFF. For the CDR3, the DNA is TGTGCCAGTAATCAGGGGTTTAGCAATGAGCAGTTCTTC.

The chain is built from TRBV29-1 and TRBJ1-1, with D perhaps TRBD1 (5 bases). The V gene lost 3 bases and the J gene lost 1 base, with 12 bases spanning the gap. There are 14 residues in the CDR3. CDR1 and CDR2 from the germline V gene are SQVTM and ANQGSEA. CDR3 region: CSVDTTEGNTEAFF. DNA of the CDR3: TGCAGCGTTGATACGACAGAGGGGAACACTGAAGCTTTCTTT.

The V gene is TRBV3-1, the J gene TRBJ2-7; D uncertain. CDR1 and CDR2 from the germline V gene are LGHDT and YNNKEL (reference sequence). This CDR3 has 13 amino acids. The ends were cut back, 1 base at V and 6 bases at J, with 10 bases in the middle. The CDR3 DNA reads TGTGCCAGCAGCCAAGTACCTACCTCCGAGCAGTACTTC. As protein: CASSQVPTSEQYF.

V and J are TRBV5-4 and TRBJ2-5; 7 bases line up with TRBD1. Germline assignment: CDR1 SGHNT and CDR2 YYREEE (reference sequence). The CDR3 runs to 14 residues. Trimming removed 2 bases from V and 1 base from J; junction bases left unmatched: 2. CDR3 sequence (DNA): TGTGCCAGCAGCTTCGGACAGGCCCAAGAGACCCAGTACTTC. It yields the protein CASSFGQAQETQYF.

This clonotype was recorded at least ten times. The CDR3 DNA reads as TGTGCCAGCAGCCCCGGACTGGAGACCCAGTACTTC. Translated, it gives CASSPGLETQYF. V and J are TRBV6-2 or TRBV6-3 and TRBJ2-5; maybe TRBD2 (5 bases). V gave up 6 bases and J gave up 5 bases, with 10 bases separating them. This CDR3 is built from 12 residues. The germline V gene encodes CDR1 MNHEY and CDR2 SVGEGT.

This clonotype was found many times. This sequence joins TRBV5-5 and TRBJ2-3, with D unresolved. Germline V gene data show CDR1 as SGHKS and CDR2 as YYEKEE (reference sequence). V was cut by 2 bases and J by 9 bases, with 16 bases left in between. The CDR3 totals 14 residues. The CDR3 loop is CASSFDIPRNTQYF. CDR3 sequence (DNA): TGTGCCAGCAGCTTCGACATACCCCGGAACACGCAGTATTTT. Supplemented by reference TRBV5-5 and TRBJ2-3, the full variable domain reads DAGVTQSPTHLIKTRGQQVTLRCSPISGHKSVSWYQQVLGQGPQFIFQYYEKEERGRGNFPDRFSARQFPNYSSELNVNALLLGDSALYLCASSFDIPRNTQYFGPGTRLTVL.

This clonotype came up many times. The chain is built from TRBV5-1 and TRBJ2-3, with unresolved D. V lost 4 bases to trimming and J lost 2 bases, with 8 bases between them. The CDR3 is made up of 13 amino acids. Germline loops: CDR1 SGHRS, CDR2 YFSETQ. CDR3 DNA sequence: TGCGCCAGCAGCATGGAAGCCACAGATACGCAGTATTTT. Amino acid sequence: CASSMEATDTQYF.

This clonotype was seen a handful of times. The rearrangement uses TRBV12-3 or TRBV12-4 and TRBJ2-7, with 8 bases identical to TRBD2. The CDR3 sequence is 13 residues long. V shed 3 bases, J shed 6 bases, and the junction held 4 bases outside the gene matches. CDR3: CASSLLAGGEQYF. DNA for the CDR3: TGTGCCAGCAGTTTGCTAGCGGGTGGCGAGCAGTACTTC.

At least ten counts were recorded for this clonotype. The CDR3 here is CASSLGLEYEQFF. The CDR3 bases are TGCGCCAGCAGCTTGGGACTAGAATACGAGCAGTTCTTC. The rearrangement links TRBV5-1 to TRBJ2-1; a weak D match, TRBD2 (6 bases). This CDR3 region has 13 residues. Germline V gene sequence: CDR1 SGHRS, CDR2 YFSETQ. V was pared by 0 bases and J by 10 bases, with 11 bases between.

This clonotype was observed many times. CDR3 region: CASSSSGPADTQYF. The CDR3 nucleotides are TGTGCCAGCAGCTCCAGCGGGCCCGCAGATACGCAGTATTTT. This chain links TRBV7-9 with TRBJ2-3, with D possibly TRBD2 on 6 matching bases. V was clipped by 4 bases and J by 4 bases, with 12 bases between them. This CDR3 is 14 amino acids long. The germline V gene encodes CDR1 SEHNR and CDR2 FQNEAQ (reference sequence). The variable domain in full, completed from reference TRBV7-9 and TRBJ2-3, reads DTGVSQNPRHKITKRGQNVTFRCDPISEHNRLYWYRQTLGQGPEFLTYFQNEAQLEKSRLLSDRFSAERPKGSFSTLEIQRTEQGDSAMYLCASSSSGPADTQYFGPGTRLTVL.

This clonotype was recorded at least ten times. The CDR3 DNA follows: TGTGCCAGCAGCCCGACAGGGTTCAGCACAGATACGCAGTATTTT. It encodes CASSPTGFSTDTQYF. This chain joins TRBV7-7 and TRBJ2-3, with 7 bases that match TRBD1. The CDR3 is 15 residues long. CDR1 is SSHAT and CDR2 is FNYEAQ in the germline V gene (reference sequence). V was clipped by 5 bases and J by 0 bases; unmatched bases: 5.

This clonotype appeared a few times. This chain's CDR3 is CAWSVGVTYGYTF. The CDR3, as DNA: TGTGCCTGGAGTGTCGGGGTTACCTATGGCTACACCTTC. This chain joins TRBV30 and TRBJ1-2; the D is unclear. V was shortened by 0 bases and J by 4 bases, with 9 bases between the two germline ends. Germline assignment: CDR1 GTSNPN and CDR2 SVGIG (reference sequence). The CDR3 is made up of 13 amino acids. Based on the CDR3 plus reference TRBV30 and TRBJ1-2, the full variable domain is SQTIHQWPATLVQPVGSPLSLECTVEGTSNPNLYWYRQAAGRGLQLLFYSVGIGQISSEVPQNLSASRPQDRQFILSSKKLLLSDSGFYLCAWSVGVTYGYTFGSGTRLTVV.

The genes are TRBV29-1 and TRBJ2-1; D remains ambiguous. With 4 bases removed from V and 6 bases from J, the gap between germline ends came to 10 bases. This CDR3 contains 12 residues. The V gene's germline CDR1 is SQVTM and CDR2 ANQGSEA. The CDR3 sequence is CSVVLGGNEQFF. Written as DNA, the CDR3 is TGCAGCGTTGTTTTGGGTGGCAATGAGCAGTTCTTC.

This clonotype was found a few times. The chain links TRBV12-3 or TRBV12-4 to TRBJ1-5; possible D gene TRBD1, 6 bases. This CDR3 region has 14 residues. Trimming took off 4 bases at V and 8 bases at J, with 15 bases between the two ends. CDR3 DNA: TGTGCCAGCAGTTCCATCGACAGGCAAAAGCCCCAGCATTTT. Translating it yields CASSSIDRQKPQHF.

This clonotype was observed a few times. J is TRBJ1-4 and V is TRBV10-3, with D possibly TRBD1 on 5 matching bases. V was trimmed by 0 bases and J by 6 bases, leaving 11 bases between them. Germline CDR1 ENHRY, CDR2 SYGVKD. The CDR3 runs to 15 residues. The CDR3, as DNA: TGTGCCATCAGTGAGTCCACGGGGCGTGATGAAAAACTGTTTTTT. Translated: CAISESTGRDEKLFF.

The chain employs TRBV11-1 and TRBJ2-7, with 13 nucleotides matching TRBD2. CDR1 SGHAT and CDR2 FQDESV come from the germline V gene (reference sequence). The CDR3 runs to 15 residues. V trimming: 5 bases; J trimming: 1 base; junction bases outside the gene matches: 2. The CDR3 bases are TGTGCCAGCAGCCGGACTAGCGGGGGATCCTACGAGCAGTACTTC. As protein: CASSRTSGGSYEQYF.

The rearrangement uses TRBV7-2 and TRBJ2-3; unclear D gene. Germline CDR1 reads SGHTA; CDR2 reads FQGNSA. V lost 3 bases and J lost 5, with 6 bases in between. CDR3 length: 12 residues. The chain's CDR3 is CASSFAGDTQYF. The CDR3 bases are TGTGCCAGCAGCTTTGCCGGAGATACGCAGTATTTT.

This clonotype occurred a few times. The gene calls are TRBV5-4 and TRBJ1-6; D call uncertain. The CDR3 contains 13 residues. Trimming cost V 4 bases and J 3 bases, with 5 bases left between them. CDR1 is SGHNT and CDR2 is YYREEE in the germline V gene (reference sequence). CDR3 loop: CASSPDYNSPLHF. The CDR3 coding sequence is TGTGCCAGCAGCCCCGACTATAATTCACCCCTCCACTTT.

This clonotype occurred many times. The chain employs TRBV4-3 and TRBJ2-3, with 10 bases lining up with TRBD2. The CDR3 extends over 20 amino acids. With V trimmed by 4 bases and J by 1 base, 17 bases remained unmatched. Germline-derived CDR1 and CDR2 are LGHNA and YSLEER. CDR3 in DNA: TGCGCCAGCAGCCCCGTTTCGGGAACTAGCGGGGTTAGGGGCACAGATACGCAGTATTTT. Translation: CASSPVSGTSGVRGTDTQYF.